These 22 T cell receptor beta chains were sequenced from one sample in a study of blood T cell repertoires in COVID-19. Generated by immunoSEQ multiplex PCR, the TCRdb table keeps only in-frame clones and is missing some. The table records some 390,000 clones, approximately 89% of them present only once. Sequencing was carried out using PBMCs or T cells enriched from blood (not recorded which). These receptor sequences come from a woman in her 30s who had recovered from COVID-19.

The chain is built from TRBV11-2 and TRBJ2-2, with D perhaps TRBD1 (5 bases). V shed 5 bases and J shed 5 bases, with 12 bases lying between them. The CDR3 sequence is 14 residues long. Germline assignment: CDR1 SGHAT and CDR2 FQNNGV. CDR3 residues: CASSPLGATGELFF. The CDR3 nucleotides read TGTGCCAGCAGCCCCCTAGGGGCTACCGGGGAGCTGTTTTTT.

The V gene is TRBV12-3 or TRBV12-4, the J gene TRBJ1-5; weak D call: TRBD1 (6 bases). Trimming removed 9 bases at V and 3 bases at J, with 12 bases between. The CDR3 is made up of 13 amino acids. CDR3 DNA sequence: TGTGCCAGTGCCACAGGGCACAATCAGCCCCAGCATTTT. Its translation: CASATGHNQPQHF.

The chain recombines TRBV19 with TRBJ1-1; D is undetermined. This CDR3 contains 14 residues. Trimming took off 5 bases at V and 0 bases at J, with 10 bases between the two ends. Germline CDR1 LNHDA, CDR2 SQIVND (reference sequence). Written as DNA, the CDR3 is TGTGCCAGTAGTTCACACCTCATGAACACTGAAGCTTTCTTT. It translates to CASSSHLMNTEAFF.

The chain links TRBV30 to TRBJ1-6; D may be TRBD1 (5 bases). The germline V gene has CDR1 GTSNPN and CDR2 SVGIG (reference sequence). V gave up 3 bases and J gave up 9 bases, with 15 bases separating them. CDR3 length: 14 amino acids. CDR3: CAWSLARVGSPLHF. The CDR3 nucleotides are TGTGCCTGGAGCTTGGCCAGGGTGGGTTCACCCCTCCACTTT.

On this clone: As the CDR3 is not closed by the conserved phenylalanine or tryptophan, this likely results from a read error. It is unclear where the CDR3 begins or ends on the DNA, so no DNA is shown, and the CDR3 is as TCRdb lists it. The CDR3 sequence: CASSYLGQLQI. The chain is built from TRBV6-2 or TRBV6-3 and TRBJ1-2; the listed D gene, TRBD1, was not tested against the DNA. The CDR3 is 11 residues long, ends included. Germline values: CDR1 MNHEY, CDR2 SVGEGT.

The V gene is TRBV28, the J gene TRBJ1-6, with unresolved D. Germline V lookup: CDR1 MDHEN, CDR2 SYDVKM. This CDR3 has 13 residues. V was cut by 6 bases and J by 9 bases, with 12 bases left in between. CDR3 loop: CASSLFGPSPLHF. CDR3 in DNA: TGTGCCAGCAGCCTCTTCGGTCCTTCACCCCTCCACTTT.

This clone has more than one count but fewer than ten. V and J are TRBV7-9 and TRBJ1-4, with D tentatively TRBD1 (6 bases). Germline loops: CDR1 SEHNR, CDR2 FQNEAQ (reference sequence). The CDR3 consists of 16 residues. The germline V and J ends were trimmed by 5 bases and 0 bases, with 13 bases remaining between them. CDR3 in amino acids: CASSQGFGATNEKLFF. CDR3 nucleotide sequence: TGTGCCAGCAGCCAGGGGTTTGGGGCAACTAATGAAAAACTGTTTTTT.

V is TRBV15 and J is TRBJ2-1; D unresolved. V was cut by 0 bases and J by 1 base, with 13 bases left in between. The V gene's germline CDR1 is LNHNV and CDR2 YYDKDF (reference sequence). The CDR3 consists of 17 residues. CDR3: CATSRETSPTSYNEQFF. For the CDR3, the DNA is TGTGCCACCAGCAGAGAAACTTCTCCGACTTCCTACAATGAGCAGTTCTTC.

The chain recombines TRBV2 with TRBJ2-7; D is unclear. V lost 8 bases and J 7 bases, leaving 12 bases between the germline ends. Germline V gene lookup returns CDR1 SNHLY and CDR2 FYNNEI. This CDR3 has 11 residues. CDR3 nucleotide sequence: TGTGCCAGCCTAACGGGTCGGGAGCAGTACTTC. Translated, it gives CASLTGREQYF.

V gene TRBV12-3 or TRBV12-4 combines with J gene TRBJ2-7; a weak D match, TRBD2 (6 bases). The CDR3 length is 13 residues. V lost 3 bases, J lost 5 bases, and 11 bases lay in between. The CDR3 DNA follows: TGTGCCAGCAGTTTCTTGGGCGGGAACGAGCAGTACTTC. It yields the protein CASSFLGGNEQYF.

The chain has TRBV13 and TRBJ2-7; D uncertain. With 2 bases removed from V and 3 bases from J, the gap between germline ends came to 14 bases. This CDR3 is 15 amino acids long. Germline V gene lookup returns CDR1 PRHDT and CDR2 FYEKMQ (reference sequence). CDR3 sequence reads: CASSLLRALYYEQYF. In DNA form, the CDR3 reads TGTGCCAGCAGCTTACTGAGAGCACTCTACTACGAGCAGTACTTC.

The chain couples TRBV11-2 to TRBJ2-5; no clear D gene. Between the trimmed V and J ends, which lost 5 bases and 0 bases, there was a span of 7 bases. Germline loops: CDR1 SGHAT, CDR2 FQNNGV. The CDR3 loop spans 13 amino acids. The CDR3 DNA reads as TGTGCCAGCAGCAAGCAATACCAAGAGACCCAGTACTTC. Translation gives CASSKQYQETQYF.

The chain joins TRBV30 to TRBJ2-1, with TRBD2 as a possible D gene (6 bases). CDR1 is GTSNPN, CDR2 SVGIG, per germline (reference sequence). The CDR3 has 14 amino acids. The germline V and J ends were trimmed by 4 bases and 4 bases, with 14 bases remaining between them. CDR3 sequence: CAWNGGIYYNEQFF. The CDR3 coding sequence is TGTGCCTGGAATGGGGGGATCTATTACAATGAGCAGTTCTTC.

The chain employs TRBV5-1 and TRBJ1-3, with D uncertain. Trimming took 0 bases from V and 7 from J, leaving 8 bases between them. Germline CDR1 is SGHRS and CDR2 is YFSETQ. The CDR3 runs to 13 residues. CDR3 sequence: CASSLGPRNTIYF. The CDR3, as DNA: TGCGCCAGCAGCTTGGGACCGAGGAACACCATATATTTT.

This chain links TRBV28 with TRBJ2-5, with a tentative D call TRBD1 (5 bases). Trimming took off 2 bases at V and 1 base at J, with 8 bases between the two ends. The CDR3 has 14 residues. Per the germline V gene, CDR1 is MDHEN and CDR2 is SYDVKM. The CDR3 region is CASSLRGGQETQYF. In DNA, the CDR3 is TGTGCCAGCAGTTTAAGGGGTGGCCAAGAGACCCAGTACTTC.

In this sample, this clone turned up once. The genes are TRBV18 and TRBJ1-1; TRBD1 is a possible D gene (6 bases). Germline V gene sequence: CDR1 KGHSH, CDR2 LQKENI. This CDR3 is built from 17 residues. Trimming removed 4 bases from V and 1 base from J, with 19 bases in between. CDR3 nucleotide sequence: TGTGCCAGCTCACTCCGCGGGGGAGGGGGATGGAACACTGAAGCTTTCTTT. This translates into CASSLRGGGGWNTEAFF.

The chain carries TRBV11-1 and TRBJ2-3; 8 nucleotides align to TRBD1. The V gene end was trimmed by 0 bases and the J gene end by 2 bases; junction bases not matched to a gene: 4. The CDR3 loop spans 16 amino acids. Germline V gives CDR1 SGHAT, CDR2 FQDESV (reference sequence). In DNA, the CDR3 is TGTGCCAGCAGCTTAGCGGACAGGGCCTCCACAGATACGCAGTATTTT. Its protein is CASSLADRASTDTQYF.

The CDR3 reads CASGTGGSPLHF. The CDR3 DNA follows: TGTGCCAGCGGGACAGGGGGCTCACCCCTCCACTTT. The chain has TRBV19 and TRBJ1-6; 12 bases match TRBD1. Germline V gene data show CDR1 as LNHDA and CDR2 as SQIVND (reference sequence). The V gene end was trimmed by 9 bases and the J gene end by 10 bases; junction bases not matched to a gene: 1. This CDR3 region has 12 residues.

V gene TRBV19 combines with J gene TRBJ1-4; D is unclear. V lost 7 bases and J lost 8, with 20 bases in between. Germline V gives CDR1 LNHDA, CDR2 SQIVND (reference sequence). The CDR3 is 15 residues long. The CDR3: CASKRSRQGREKLFF. In DNA form, the CDR3 reads TGTGCCAGTAAGCGGTCAAGGCAAGGGAGGGAAAAACTGTTTTTT.

The chain recombines TRBV19 with TRBJ1-5; 7 nucleotides agree with TRBD1. The CDR3 sequence is 14 residues long. V shed 7 bases and J 7 bases; nucleotides not matched to a gene: 10. Per the germline V gene, CDR1 is LNHDA and CDR2 is SQIVND (reference sequence). CDR3 loop: CASNPRDRVQPQHF. The CDR3 DNA follows: TGTGCCAGTAATCCTAGAGACAGGGTGCAGCCCCAGCATTTT.

The chain joins TRBV28 to TRBJ2-3; weak D call: TRBD1 (6 bases). Germline assignment: CDR1 MDHEN and CDR2 SYDVKM. CDR3 length equals 15 residues. V lost 5 bases and J 0 bases, leaving 12 bases between the germline ends. The CDR3 coding sequence is TGTGCCAGCAGTAAGACAGGTCCTAGCACAGATACGCAGTATTTT. Translating it yields CASSKTGPSTDTQYF.

The chain has TRBV9 and TRBJ2-1, with 8 bases aligning to TRBD2. The CDR3 is 14 amino acids. From germline, CDR1 is SGDLS and CDR2 YYNGEE. Trimming removed 6 bases from V and 9 bases from J; junction bases left unmatched: 11. CDR3: CASTISGTGAEQFF. In nucleotides, the CDR3 is TGTGCCAGCACCATTAGCGGGACTGGGGCTGAGCAGTTCTTC.